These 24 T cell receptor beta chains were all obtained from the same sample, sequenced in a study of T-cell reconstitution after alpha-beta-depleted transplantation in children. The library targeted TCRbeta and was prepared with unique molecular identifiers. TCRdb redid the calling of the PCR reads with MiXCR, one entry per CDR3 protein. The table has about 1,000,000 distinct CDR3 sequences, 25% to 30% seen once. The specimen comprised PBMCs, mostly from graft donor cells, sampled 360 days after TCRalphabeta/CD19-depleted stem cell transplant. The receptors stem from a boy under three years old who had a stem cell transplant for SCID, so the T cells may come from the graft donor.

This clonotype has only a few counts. In nucleotides, the CDR3 is TGTGCCAGCAGTTACCCCGGACAGGGGGCGCGTTATGAAAAACTGTTTTTT. Protein sequence: CASSYPGQGARYEKLFF. This chain links TRBV6-5 with TRBJ1-4, with 11 positions matching TRBD1. V shed 2 bases and J 6 bases; nucleotides not matched to a gene: 8. The germline CDR1 and CDR2 sequences are MNHEY and SVGAGI. CDR3 size: 17 residues.

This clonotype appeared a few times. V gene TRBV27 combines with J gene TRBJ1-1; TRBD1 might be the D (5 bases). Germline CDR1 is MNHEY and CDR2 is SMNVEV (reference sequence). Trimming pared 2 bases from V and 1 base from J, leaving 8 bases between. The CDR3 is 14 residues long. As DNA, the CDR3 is TGTGCCAGCAGTTTAAGACAGAAGAACACTGAAGCTTTCTTT. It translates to CASSLRQKNTEAFF.

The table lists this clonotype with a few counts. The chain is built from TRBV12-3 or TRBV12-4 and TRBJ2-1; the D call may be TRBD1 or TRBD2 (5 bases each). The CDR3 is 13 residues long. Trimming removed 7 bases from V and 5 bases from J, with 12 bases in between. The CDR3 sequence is CASTRDPDNEQFF. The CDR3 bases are TGTGCCAGCACCAGGGACCCTGACAATGAGCAGTTCTTC.

CDR3 in amino acids: CASSGRRYGTEAFF. The DNA for the CDR3 is TGTGCCAGCAGCGGGAGGAGGTATGGAACTGAAGCTTTCTTT. The V and J genes are TRBV6-5 and TRBJ1-1; D is unresolved. The V end was cut by 6 bases, the J end by 5 bases, with 16 bases between. CDR1 MNHEY and CDR2 SVGAGI come from the germline V gene. The CDR3 is made up of 14 amino acids.

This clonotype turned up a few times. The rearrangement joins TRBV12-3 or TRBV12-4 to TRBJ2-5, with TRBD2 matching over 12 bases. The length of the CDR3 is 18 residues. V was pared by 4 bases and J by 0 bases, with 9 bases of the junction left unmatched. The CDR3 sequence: CASSSRLAGDRYQETQYF. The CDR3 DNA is TGTGCCAGCAGTTCACGACTAGCGGGGGACCGGTACCAAGAGACCCAGTACTTC.

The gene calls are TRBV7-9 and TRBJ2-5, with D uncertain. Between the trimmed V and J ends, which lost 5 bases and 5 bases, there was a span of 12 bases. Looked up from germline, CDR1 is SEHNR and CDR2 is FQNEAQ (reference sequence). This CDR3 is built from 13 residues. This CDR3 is CASSQGNVETQYF. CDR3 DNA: TGTGCCAGCAGCCAAGGGAACGTGGAGACCCAGTACTTC. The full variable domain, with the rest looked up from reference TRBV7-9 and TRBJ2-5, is DTGVSQNPRHKITKRGQNVTFRCDPISEHNRLYWYRQTLGQGPEFLTYFQNEAQLEKSRLLSDRFSAERPKGSFSTLEIQRTEQGDSAMYLCASSQGNVETQYFGPGTRLLVL.

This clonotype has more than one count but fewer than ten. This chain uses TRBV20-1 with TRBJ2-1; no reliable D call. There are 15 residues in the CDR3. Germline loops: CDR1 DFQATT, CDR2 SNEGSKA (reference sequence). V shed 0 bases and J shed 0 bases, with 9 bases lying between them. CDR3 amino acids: CSARDRSVSYNEQFF. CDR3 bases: TGCAGTGCTAGAGATCGGTCCGTCTCCTACAATGAGCAGTTCTTC.

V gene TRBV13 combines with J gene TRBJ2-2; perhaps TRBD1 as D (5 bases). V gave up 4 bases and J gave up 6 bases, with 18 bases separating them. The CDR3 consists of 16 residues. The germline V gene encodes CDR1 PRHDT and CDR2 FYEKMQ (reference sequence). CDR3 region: CASSSGQGVLAGELFF. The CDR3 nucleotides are TGTGCCAGCAGCTCCGGGCAAGGGGTTCTGGCCGGGGAGCTGTTTTTT.

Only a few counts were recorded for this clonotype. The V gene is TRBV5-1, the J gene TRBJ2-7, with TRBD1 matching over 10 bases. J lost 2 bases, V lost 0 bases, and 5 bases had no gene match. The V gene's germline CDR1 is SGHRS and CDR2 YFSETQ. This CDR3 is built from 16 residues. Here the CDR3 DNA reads TGCGCCAGCAGCTTGGGACAGGGGGCCGGTACCTACGAGCAGTACTTC. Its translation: CASSLGQGAGTYEQYF.

CDR3 coding DNA: TGCGCCAGCTCGGGGCTAGCGGGGGACGTGGAGACCCAGTACTTC. Encoded protein: CASSGLAGDVETQYF. This sequence joins TRBV4-1 and TRBJ2-5, with 10 bases identical to TRBD2. CDR1 is MGHRA, CDR2 YSYEKL, per germline. This CDR3 has 15 amino acids. J lost 5 bases, V lost 8 bases, and 11 bases had no gene match.

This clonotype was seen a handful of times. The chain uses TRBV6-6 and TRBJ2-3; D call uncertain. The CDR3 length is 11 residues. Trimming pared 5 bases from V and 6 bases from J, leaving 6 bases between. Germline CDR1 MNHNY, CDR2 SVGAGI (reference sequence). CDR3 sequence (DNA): TGTGCCAGCAGTATATTGGATACGCAGTATTTT. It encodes CASSILDTQYF.

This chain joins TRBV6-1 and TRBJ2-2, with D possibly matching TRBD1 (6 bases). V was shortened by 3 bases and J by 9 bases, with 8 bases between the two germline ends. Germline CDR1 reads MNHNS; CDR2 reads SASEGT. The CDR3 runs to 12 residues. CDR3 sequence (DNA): TGTGCCAGCAGTGAGCAGGGGTGGGAGCTGTTTTTT. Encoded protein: CASSEQGWELFF.

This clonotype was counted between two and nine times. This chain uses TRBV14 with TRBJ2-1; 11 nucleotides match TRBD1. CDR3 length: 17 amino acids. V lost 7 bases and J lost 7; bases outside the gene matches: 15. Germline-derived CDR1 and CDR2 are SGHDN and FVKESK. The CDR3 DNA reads TGTGCCAGCACCAAACCCCCGGACAGGGGGCGAAGTAATGAGCAGTTCTTC. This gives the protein CASTKPPDRGRSNEQFF.

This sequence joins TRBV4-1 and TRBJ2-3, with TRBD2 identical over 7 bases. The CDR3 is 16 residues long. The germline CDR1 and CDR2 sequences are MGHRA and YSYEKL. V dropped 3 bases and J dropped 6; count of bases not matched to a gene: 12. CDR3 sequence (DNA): TGCGCCAGCAGCCAGGGGGTGGGGGGAGGGTTGGATACGCAGTATTTT. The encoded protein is CASSQGVGGGLDTQYF.

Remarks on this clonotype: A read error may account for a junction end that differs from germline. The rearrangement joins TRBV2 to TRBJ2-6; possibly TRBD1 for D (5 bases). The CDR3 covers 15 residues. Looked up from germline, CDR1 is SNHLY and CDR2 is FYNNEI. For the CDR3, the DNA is TGTGCCAGCAGTGTTCCCAGGTCTGGGGCCAACGTCCAGACTTTC. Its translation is CASSVPRSGANVQTF.

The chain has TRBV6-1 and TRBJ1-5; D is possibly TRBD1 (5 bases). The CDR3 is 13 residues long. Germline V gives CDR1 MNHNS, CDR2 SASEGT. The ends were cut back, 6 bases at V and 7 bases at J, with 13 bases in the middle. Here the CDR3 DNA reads TGTGCCAGCAGACGGGGGAGAGAACAGCCCCAGCATTTT. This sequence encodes CASRRGREQPQHF.

DNA for the CDR3: TGTGCCATCAGTGAGGTAGCGGGGGAGGCAGATACGCAGTATTTT. Amino acid sequence: CAISEVAGEADTQYF. This rearrangement joins TRBV10-3 to TRBJ2-3, with 9 nucleotides matching TRBD2. V was pared by 2 bases and J by 4 bases, with 4 bases of the junction left unmatched. The CDR3 is 15 amino acids. Germline loops: CDR1 ENHRY, CDR2 SYGVKD.

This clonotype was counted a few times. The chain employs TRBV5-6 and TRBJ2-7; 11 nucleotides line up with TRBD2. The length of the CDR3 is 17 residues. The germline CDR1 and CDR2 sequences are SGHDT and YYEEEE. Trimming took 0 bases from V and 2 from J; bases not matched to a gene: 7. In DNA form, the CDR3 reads TGTGCCAGCAGCTTGGTCGGGACTAGCGGATCACCCTACGAGCAGTACTTC. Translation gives CASSLVGTSGSPYEQYF.

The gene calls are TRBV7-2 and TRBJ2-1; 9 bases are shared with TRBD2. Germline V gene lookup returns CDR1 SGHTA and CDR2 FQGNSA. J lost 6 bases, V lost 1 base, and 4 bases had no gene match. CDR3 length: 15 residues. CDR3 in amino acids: CASSLGLRGGNEQFF. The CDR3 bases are TGTGCCAGCAGCTTAGGGTTGCGGGGGGGCAATGAGCAGTTCTTC.

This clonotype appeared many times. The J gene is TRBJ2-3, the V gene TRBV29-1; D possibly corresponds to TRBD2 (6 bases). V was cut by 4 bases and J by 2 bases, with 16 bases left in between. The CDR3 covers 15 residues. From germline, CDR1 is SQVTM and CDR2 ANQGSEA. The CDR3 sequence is CSVGRLASPTDTQYF. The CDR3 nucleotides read TGCAGCGTTGGGCGGCTAGCGAGTCCCACAGATACGCAGTATTTT.

The CDR3 bases are TGTGCCACCAGCAGAGATCGGCCAGGATTGAATCAGCCCCAGCATTTT. This sequence encodes CATSRDRPGLNQPQHF. The V and J genes are TRBV15 and TRBJ1-5; D call uncertain. V was shortened by 0 bases and J by 4 bases, with 13 bases between the two germline ends. CDR3 length equals 16 residues. Germline V gene data show CDR1 as LNHNV and CDR2 as YYDKDF (reference sequence).

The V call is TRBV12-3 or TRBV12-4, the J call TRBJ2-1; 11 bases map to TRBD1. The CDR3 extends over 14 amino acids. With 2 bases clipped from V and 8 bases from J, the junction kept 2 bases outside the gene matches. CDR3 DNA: TGTGCCAGCAGTTTAAGGACAGGGGGCGATGAGCAGTTCTTC. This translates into CASSLRTGGDEQFF.

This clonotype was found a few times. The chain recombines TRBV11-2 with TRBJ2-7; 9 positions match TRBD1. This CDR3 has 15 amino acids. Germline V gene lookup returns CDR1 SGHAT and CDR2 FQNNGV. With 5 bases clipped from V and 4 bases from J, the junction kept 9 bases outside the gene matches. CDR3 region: CASSPQGAGNYEQYF. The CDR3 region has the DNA TGTGCCAGCAGCCCACAGGGGGCGGGAAATTACGAGCAGTACTTC.

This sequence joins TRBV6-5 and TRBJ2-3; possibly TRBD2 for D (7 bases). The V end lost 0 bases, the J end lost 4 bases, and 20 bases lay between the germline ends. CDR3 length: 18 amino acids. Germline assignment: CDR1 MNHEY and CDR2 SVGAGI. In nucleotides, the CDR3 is TGTGCCAGCAGTTACTCGGCACGGTGGGGGGGCGGGGCAGATACGCAGTATTTT. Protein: CASSYSARWGGGADTQYF.